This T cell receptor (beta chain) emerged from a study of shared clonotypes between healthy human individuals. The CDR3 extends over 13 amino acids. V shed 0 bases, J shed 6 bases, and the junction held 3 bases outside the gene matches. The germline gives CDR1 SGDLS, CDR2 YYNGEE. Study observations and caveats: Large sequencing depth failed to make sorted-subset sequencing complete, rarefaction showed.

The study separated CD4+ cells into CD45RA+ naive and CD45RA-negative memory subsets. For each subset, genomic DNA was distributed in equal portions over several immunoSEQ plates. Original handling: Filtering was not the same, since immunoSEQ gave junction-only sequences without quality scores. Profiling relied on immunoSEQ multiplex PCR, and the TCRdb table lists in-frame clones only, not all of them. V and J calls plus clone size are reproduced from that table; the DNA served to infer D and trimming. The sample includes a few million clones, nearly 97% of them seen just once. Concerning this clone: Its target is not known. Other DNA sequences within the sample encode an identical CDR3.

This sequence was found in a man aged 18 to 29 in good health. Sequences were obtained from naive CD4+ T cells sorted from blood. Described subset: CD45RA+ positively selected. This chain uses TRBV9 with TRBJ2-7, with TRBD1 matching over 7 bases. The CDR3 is CASSVGDRGEQYF. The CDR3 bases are TGTGCCAGCAGCGTAGGGGACAGAGGCGAGCAGTACTTC.